This T cell receptor (beta chain) was identified during a study of Ad26.COV2.S vaccination and SARS-CoV-2 variants. Whole-study context: Dosing was one shot or two shots 56 days apart. General study findings and limits: Measurement of non-spike TCR breadth gave similar results in vaccine and placebo recipients. Vaccinees displayed broader spike-specific TCR repertoires than placebo recipients.

Assay: immunoSEQ multiplex PCR; the TCRdb copy retains only in-frame clones and omits some. The data contain 300,000 to 350,000 clones, about 90% of them seen just once; the ten biggest clones take up 5% to 6.5%. Worth noting for this clone: Its specificity is not known.

V lost 2 bases and J lost 4, with 8 bases in between. From germline, CDR1 is SGHDT and CDR2 YYEEEE. This CDR3 has 13 amino acids. Treatment of the sample: over 15 received Ad26.COV2.S at low or high dose, single or two shots; 5 received placebo; per-sample allocation not given. Sample collection was performed on day 63 after the first vaccine or placebo injection. The chain has TRBV5-6 and TRBJ2-3, with D unresolved. This clonotype was sampled from a person between 18 and 60 years old who received the Ad26.COV2.S COVID-19 vaccine or a placebo. Sequencing was performed on peripheral blood, taken in a trial of Ad26.COV2.S vaccine versus placebo. The CDR3 DNA reads TGTGCCAGCAGCTTCGAGGTTGCAGATACGCAGTATTTT. Residues: CASSFEVADTQYF. Drawing the rest from reference TRBV5-6 and TRBJ2-3, the complete variable domain is DAGVTQSPTHLIKTRGQQVTLRCSPKSGHDTVSWYQQALGQGPQFIFQYYEEEERQRGNFPDRFSGHQFPNYSSELNVNALLLGDSALYLCASSFEVADTQYFGPGTRLTVL.